Sequencing of this T cell receptor beta chain was carried out in a study of T-cell memory formation after mild COVID-19. TCRdb itself ran the 5' RACE reads through MiXCR, one entry per CDR3 protein. The sample carries some 88,000 distinct CDR3 sequences, roughly 23% recorded once. Source material: PBMCs or a T cell subset sorted from them (not recorded which). The sequence was obtained from a man between 18 and 35 years old who had mild COVID-19 (a few samples of this study predate the infection). Cell type and time point are not known.

CDR3 loop: CASSVSREVSSEAFF. In DNA form, the CDR3 reads TGTGCCAGCAGCGTTTCAAGGGAGGTTTCGTCTGAAGCTTTCTTT. The J gene is TRBJ1-1, the V gene TRBV3-1; D uncertain. Germline V CDR1 and CDR2: LGHDT, YNNKEL (reference sequence). V gave up 5 bases and J gave up 6 bases, with 19 bases separating them. The CDR3 has 15 residues.